The 9 T cell receptor beta chains below come from one sample, sequenced in a study of molecular identifiers for immune sequencing clone quantification. TCRdb reanalysed the PCR reads using MiXCR and keeps one entry per CDR3 protein. Of approximately 97,000 distinct CDR3 sequences in the sample, about 24% were seen once. The sample consisted of naive CD8+ T cells from blood, with Jurkat cell RNA spiked in. Subset specified: FACS-sorted CD8+CD4-CCR7+CD45RA+ naive T cells. These receptor sequences come from a human donor in good health. Some libraries in this study had Jurkat cell RNA spiked in.

This clonotype was seen a few times. The chain has TRBV6-2 or TRBV6-3 and TRBJ1-1; D is unresolved. V was cut by 0 bases and J by 1 base, with 6 bases left in between. This CDR3 contains 14 residues. Germline CDR1 MNHEY, CDR2 SVGEGT. CDR3 residues: CASSYSGRNTEAFF. Here the CDR3 DNA reads TGTGCCAGCAGTTACTCGGGCAGGAACACTGAAGCTTTCTTT.

The CDR3 DNA reads as TGTGCCAGCAGCTTAGATCAATACTCTGGAAACACCATATATTTT. Its translation: CASSLDQYSGNTIYF. The gene calls are TRBV11-2 and TRBJ1-3; D remains ambiguous. The V gene's germline CDR1 is SGHAT and CDR2 FQNNGV. The length of the CDR3 is 15 residues. The V and J ends lost 0 bases and 0 bases respectively, with 6 bases between them.

This clonotype was seen many times. This chain connects TRBV5-4 to TRBJ2-4, with 11 bases that match TRBD2. There are 14 residues in the CDR3. Germline V gene data show CDR1 as SGHNT and CDR2 as YYREEE (reference sequence). The V and J ends lost 10 bases and 1 base, in that order; junction bases with no gene match: 4. The CDR3 nucleotides read TGTGCCTTTAGCGGGAGGGAGGCCAAAAACATTCAGTACTTC. It codes for CAFSGREAKNIQYF.

This clonotype has at least ten counts. This sequence joins TRBV4-1 and TRBJ1-1; perhaps TRBD1 as D (6 bases). CDR3 length: 14 amino acids. The V end was cut by 4 bases, the J end by 1 base, with 10 bases between. CDR1 and CDR2 (germline): MGHRA, YSYEKL. Here the CDR3 DNA reads TGCGCCAGCAGCCCCCCGACAGGGAACACTGAAGCTTTCTTT. It translates to CASSPPTGNTEAFF.

The J gene is TRBJ2-4, the V gene TRBV13, with a possible D match to TRBD1 (6 bases). CDR3 length: 16 amino acids. Trimming left V 11 bases short and J 2 bases short, with 22 bases between. Germline-derived CDR1 and CDR2 are PRHDT and FYEKMQ (reference sequence). The CDR3 loop reads CARRLAARGPKNIQYF. The CDR3 DNA is TGTGCCCGCCGCTTAGCCGCCAGGGGCCCCAAAAACATTCAGTACTTC.

This clonotype was recorded many times. This chain links TRBV7-6 with TRBJ1-1; 8 bases are shared with TRBD1. This CDR3 is 15 amino acids long. Trimming removed 5 bases from V and 4 bases from J; junction bases left unmatched: 9. Germline CDR1 SGHVS, CDR2 FNYEAQ. CDR3 residues: CASSLGAGGITEAFF. The CDR3 DNA is TGTGCCAGCAGCCTGGGGGCAGGGGGCATCACTGAAGCTTTCTTT.

About this clonotype: One end of the junction is discordant with germline, which a read error may explain. V is TRBV25-1 and J is TRBJ1-1; D not certain. Germline V gene sequence: CDR1 MGHDK, CDR2 SYGVNS. The CDR3 has 18 residues. Here the CDR3 DNA reads TGTGCCAGCAGTAAATATATCCCAGACGGGAACCCGAACACTGGAGCTTTCTTT. This sequence encodes CASSKYIPDGNPNTGAFF.

There are many counts of this clonotype. The chain carries TRBV28 and TRBJ2-7; D possibly uses TRBD1 or TRBD2 (6 bases each). V lost 3 bases to trimming and J lost 2 bases, with 14 bases between them. The germline gives CDR1 MDHEN, CDR2 SYDVKM. CDR3 length: 15 amino acids. The DNA for the CDR3 is TGTGCCAGCAGTTTGAGCAGGGGCGGGACCTACGAGCAGTACTTC. Its translation: CASSLSRGGTYEQYF.

The V gene is TRBV11-2, the J gene TRBJ2-1; D is unclear. V lost 0 bases to trimming and J lost 5 bases, with 11 bases between them. The germline V gene encodes CDR1 SGHAT and CDR2 FQNNGV. The CDR3 extends over 15 amino acids. CDR3 nucleotides: TGTGCCAGCAGCTTAGAATTTCTCGCGAACAATGAGCAGTTCTTC. Protein sequence: CASSLEFLANNEQFF.